The rows below give T cell receptor beta chains drawn from one sample of a study of cytomegalovirus exposure and HLA in healthy donors. Some clones are missing from TCRdb's copy, which holds only in-frame ones; the method was immunoSEQ multiplex PCR. This sample has approximately 110,000 clones, with roughly two thirds found just once. Input material: PBMCs. The origin of the receptors is a man aged 40-49 years in good health and CMV-seronegative. The CDR3 runs from the conserved cysteine through the conserved F or W. Each record gives: clone size, D gene, V gene, J gene, CDR3 DNA, CDR3 protein. A D gene is named only where the DNA matches it firmly. Part of the rows lack a size; the others show once, few, many or a class for expanded clones.

abundance: few
d_gene: TRBD1
v_gene: TRBV5-1
j_gene: TRBJ2-7
CDR3nt: TGCGCCAGCAGCTCCGCTACCGGGACAGGACGTTACGAGCAGTACTTC
CDR3aa: CASSSATGTGRYEQYF

abundance: once
d_gene: NA
v_gene: TRBV4-3
j_gene: TRBJ1-6
CDR3nt: TGCGCCAGCAGCCAAGTACGGACAGAGAATAATTCACCCCTCCACTTT
CDR3aa: CASSQVRTENNSPLHF

abundance: NA
d_gene: NA
v_gene: TRBV9
j_gene: TRBJ1-3
CDR3nt: TGTGCCAGCAGCGCAGGTGGCCTTCGGGGAAACACCATATATTTT
CDR3aa: CASSAGGLRGNTIYF

abundance: NA
d_gene: NA
v_gene: TRBV28
j_gene: TRBJ2-5
CDR3nt: TGTGCCAGCAGTTTCTTAACGGGAAGTGAGACCCAGTACTTC
CDR3aa: CASSFLTGSETQYF

abundance: NA
d_gene: TRBD2
v_gene: TRBV18
j_gene: TRBJ2-7
CDR3nt: TGTGCCAGCTCGCGGCGGGAGGCAACCTACGAGCAGTACTTC
CDR3aa: CASSRREATYEQYF

abundance: NA
d_gene: NA
v_gene: TRBV6-1
j_gene: TRBJ2-7
CDR3nt: TGTGCCAGCACCGGAGGCGTAGAGCAGTACTTC
CDR3aa: CASTGGVEQYF

abundance: once
d_gene: TRBD1
v_gene: TRBV6-6
j_gene: TRBJ1-3
CDR3nt: TGTGCCAGCAGTTACGACAGGGCCTCTGGAAACACCATATATTTT
CDR3aa: CASSYDRASGNTIYF

abundance: NA
d_gene: NA
v_gene: TRBV6-5
j_gene: TRBJ1-5
CDR3nt: TGTGCCAGCAGGAGACAGAAAAATAGCAATCAGCCCCAGCATTTT
CDR3aa: CASRRQKNSNQPQHF

abundance: NA
d_gene: NA
v_gene: TRBV29-1
j_gene: TRBJ2-2
CDR3nt: TGCAGCGTTGAAGGGGGGCAAGGGGAGCTGTTTTTT
CDR3aa: CSVEGGQGELFF

abundance: NA
d_gene: NA
v_gene: TRBV4-3
j_gene: TRBJ1-1
CDR3nt: TGCGCCAGCAGCCCTCAGAGGGCGACCCCCGGAGCTTTCTTT
CDR3aa: CASSPQRATPGAFF

abundance: few
d_gene: NA
v_gene: TRBV2
j_gene: TRBJ1-5
CDR3nt: TGTGCCAGCAGTGCCTCGGTTCGCAGGGCGGTTCAGCCCCAGCATTTT
CDR3aa: CASSASVRRAVQPQHF

abundance: few
d_gene: TRBD1
v_gene: TRBV7-2
j_gene: TRBJ1-5
CDR3nt: TGTGCCAGCAGCCGGACAGGCAAGCAGGGAGAGCCCCAGCATTTT
CDR3aa: CASSRTGKQGEPQHF